The subject of this entry is one TCR beta chain. As yet, its antigen is unknown. The junction shows a germline mismatch at one end, possibly a read error. This entry is derived from a study of PD-1 blockade in classical Hodgkin lymphoma. Each of the patients experienced relapse following autologous stem cell transplantation, and their brentuximab vedotin exposure differed. Repertoires were generated with immunoSEQ multiplex PCR, while TCRdb's copy carries only in-frame clones and drops some. The repertoire holds about 27,000 clones, with approximately 72% as singletons. The V gene's germline CDR1 is SSHAT and CDR2 FNYEAQ (reference sequence). The CDR3 runs 15 residues. Broader study findings: With CD4+ cells, TCR diversity rose significantly by C4D1, but not with CD8+ cells. Reported findings placed baseline TCR diversity lower in newly diagnosed patients (compared with healthy donors).

The sample was peripheral blood mononuclear cells (PBMCs), taken before the second cycle of nivolumab. The gene calls are TRBV7-7 and TRBJ1-4; D is ambiguous. The clonotype comes from a human donor with classical Hodgkin lymphoma. The chain's CDR3 is CASSLGRSLNEKLFF. CDR3 nucleotides: TGTGCTAGCAGCTTAGGCCGAAGCCTTAATGAAAAACTGTTTTTT.